The clone carrying this T cell receptor beta chain has more than one count but fewer than ten. The germline V gene encodes CDR1 MNHEY and CDR2 SVGAGI. The CDR3 is 17 residues long. Trimming took 0 bases from V and 2 from J, leaving 14 bases between them. Researchers amplified the TCR beta CDR3 regions from RNA transcripts. HTBI primers were the set used in a first-round RT-PCR of the TCR CDR3. TCRdb reprocessed the multiplex PCR reads via MiXCR and lists one record per CDR3 protein. This sample yields 550,000 to 600,000 distinct CDR3 sequences, of which approximately 15% are seen a single time; more than 15% belongs to the top ten. These data come from a study of T cells in Graves' hyperthyroidism and ophthalmopathy.

The V gene is TRBV6-5, the J gene TRBJ2-1; TRBD1 might be the D (5 bases). The TCR originated in a young woman with Graves' hyperthyroidism. The sample was blood. The CDR3 DNA reads TGTGCCAGCAGTTACTCGAGGACACGAGGTCCCTACAATGAGCAGTTCTTC. Translated, it gives CASSYSRTRGPYNEQFF.